Shown below are 10 T cell receptor beta chains from a single sample sequenced in a study of blood T cell repertoires in COVID-19. This table comes from immunoSEQ multiplex PCR, and its TCRdb copy is limited to in-frame clones, with some not included. The sample contains roughly 190,000 clones, roughly 79% of which appear only once. What was sequenced was peripheral blood. Receptors were obtained from a woman aged 40 to 50 with COVID-19, enrolled during active disease.

This chain links TRBV4-1 with TRBJ2-7; 9 bases line up with TRBD1. Trimming cost V 6 bases and J 3 bases; bases outside gene matches: 9. CDR3 size: 15 residues. The germline V gene has CDR1 MGHRA and CDR2 YSYEKL. The CDR3 protein is CASRPETGGVYEQYF. The CDR3, as DNA: TGCGCCAGCAGACCCGAGACAGGGGGTGTCTACGAGCAGTACTTC.

CDR3 in DNA: TGTGCCAGCAGTTTGAGGGGACAGGCATACAATGAGCAGTTCTTC. As protein: CASSLRGQAYNEQFF. J is TRBJ2-1 and V is TRBV27; 8 nucleotides align to TRBD1. The CDR3 consists of 15 residues. CDR1 and CDR2 (germline): MNHEY, SMNVEV (reference sequence). V trimming: 3 bases; J trimming: 4 bases; junction bases outside the gene matches: 5.

The chain uses TRBV29-1 and TRBJ2-2; no reliable D call. The CDR3 sequence is 13 residues long. V lost 3 bases to trimming and J lost 5 bases, with 10 bases between them. Germline V CDR1 and CDR2: SQVTM, ANQGSEA. The CDR3 DNA is TGCAGCGTTGAGATCCCAGAAACCGGGGAGCTGTTTTTT. Translating it yields CSVEIPETGELFF.

The J gene is TRBJ2-5, the V gene TRBV28; 10 bases match TRBD1. The V gene end was trimmed by 3 bases and the J gene end by 12 bases; junction bases not matched to a gene: 1. Germline CDR1 is MDHEN and CDR2 is SYDVKM. The CDR3 is made up of 11 amino acids. DNA for the CDR3: TGTGCCAGCAGTTTTGGGACAGGGGAGTACTTC. It codes for CASSFGTGEYF.

The chain uses TRBV15 and TRBJ1-4; 8 bases are a match to TRBD1. This CDR3 has 14 amino acids. Per germline, CDR1 LNHNV and CDR2 YYDKDF (reference sequence). J lost 5 bases, V lost 5 bases, and 4 bases had no gene match. CDR3 residues: CATSGRQGNEKLFF. The CDR3 DNA reads as TGTGCCACCAGCGGAAGACAGGGGAATGAAAAACTGTTTTTT.

The rearrangement links TRBV5-5 to TRBJ1-1; possible D gene TRBD1, 6 bases. The CDR3 totals 13 residues. Between the trimmed V and J ends, which lost 4 bases and 7 bases, there was a span of 14 bases. Germline V gene lookup returns CDR1 SGHKS and CDR2 YYEKEE (reference sequence). The CDR3 loop reads CASSPTPDSEAFF. CDR3 nucleotides: TGTGCCAGCAGCCCCACGCCGGACAGTGAAGCTTTCTTT.

This clone was seen a few times. The chain employs TRBV10-1 and TRBJ2-3; TRBD2 might be the D (5 bases). CDR1 and CDR2 from the germline V gene are WNHNN and SYGVQD (reference sequence). The CDR3 has 14 amino acids. V was clipped by 3 bases and J by 4 bases, with 11 bases between them. The CDR3, as DNA: TGCGCCAGCAGTGATACTAGTGGAGCAGATACGCAGTATTTT. Its protein product is CASSDTSGADTQYF.

This chain links TRBV5-5 with TRBJ2-1, with D unresolved. The CDR3 covers 10 residues. With 2 bases removed from V and 14 bases from J, the gap between germline ends came to 8 bases. Germline V gene data show CDR1 as SGHKS and CDR2 as YYEKEE (reference sequence). CDR3 nucleotides: TGTGCCAGCAGCTTCGATCAGGAGTTCTTC. This codes for CASSFDQEFF.

The chain couples TRBV18 to TRBJ2-1, with 8 bases that match TRBD2. V lost 3 bases, J lost 6 bases, and 4 bases stayed unmatched. CDR3 length: 14 amino acids. Germline V gene sequence: CDR1 KGHSH, CDR2 LQKENI. CDR3 nucleotide sequence: TGTGCCAGCTCACCTTCCAGCGGGAGCAATGAGCAGTTCTTC. It is translated as CASSPSSGSNEQFF. Looking up the rest from reference TRBV18 and TRBJ2-1 gives the full variable domain: NAGVMQNPRHLVRRRGQEARLRCSPMKGHSHVYWYRQLPEEGLKFMVYLQKENIIDESGMPKERFSAEFPKEGPSILRIQQVVRGDSAAYFCASSPSSGSNEQFFGPGTRLTVL.

The chain employs TRBV7-3 and TRBJ2-3; 10 bases agree with TRBD1. The germline V gene encodes CDR1 SGHTA and CDR2 FQGTGA. Trimming took 5 bases from V and 4 from J; bases not matched to a gene: 6. The CDR3 is 15 amino acids. CDR3 in amino acids: CASSPGTGAPDTQYF. The CDR3 region has the DNA TGTGCCAGCAGCCCGGGGACAGGGGCCCCAGATACGCAGTATTTT.